This T cell receptor beta chain was captured by sequencing in a study of T cell clonotyping in hematopoietic cell transplantation. TCRdb's copy holds only in-frame clones and misses some; the assay was immunoSEQ multiplex PCR. The table shows approximately 6,600 clones, with 95% to 98% occurring only once. V lost 6 bases, J lost 1 base, and 10 bases lay in between. This CDR3 region has 14 residues. Per the germline V gene, CDR1 is SGHAT and CDR2 is FQDESV (reference sequence). Time point defined: recipient sample about 28 days before transplant, after cytoreduction. The sequence was collected from a man aged 65 to 85 with acute myeloid leukemia. Some clones in this sample may be carry-over from other donors' samples. V is TRBV11-1 and J is TRBJ1-5; D is possibly TRBD1 (5 bases). The specimen was peripheral blood mononuclear cells, collected before stem cell transplant. CDR3: CASSSGRSNQPQHF. The CDR3 nucleotides read TGTGCCAGCAGTTCGGGACGGAGCAATCAGCCCCAGCATTTT.